The source of this T cell receptor (beta chain) is a study of shared clonotypes between healthy human individuals. As concerns this clone: What it recognizes is unknown.

This CDR3 has 14 residues. V lost 5 bases to trimming and J lost 7 bases, with 15 bases between them. Germline V gene data show CDR1 as SGHAT and CDR2 as FQNNGV. Study-level points and caveats: Investigators expected sequencing depth to affect clonotype sharing among donors. Naive CD4 clonotypes overlapped across a few donors at about 5.3%.

CD45RO-negative, CCR7-positively selected cells formed the naive CD8 fraction, excluding terminally differentiated effector memory CD45RA+ cells. Caucasian adults residing in Nashville, Tennessee made up all the donors. DNA at about 190 ng, around 30,000 T cell genomes, went into sorted-subset replicate PCRs. Assay: immunoSEQ multiplex PCR; the TCRdb copy retains only in-frame clones and omits some. Here the sample spans about 580,000 clones, roughly 98% being singletons. The receptor's source is a young man in good health. The sequencing sample was made of naive CD8+ T cells sorted from blood. The chain uses TRBV11-2 and TRBJ2-1; D might be TRBD1 or TRBD2, each matching 5 bases. The CDR3 sequence is CASSTPRGPNEQFF. The CDR3 DNA reads TGTGCCAGCAGCACCCCGAGGGGTCCGAATGAGCAGTTCTTC.